The present T cell receptor beta chain was sequenced within a study of read filtering for tumor transcriptome and immune sequencing. Ten or more counts support this clonotype. From roughly 390 ng of RNA, a library with molecular barcoded alpha/delta and beta/gamma adaptors was made. Each CDR3 protein gets one entry after TCRdb re-called the reads with MiXCR. The table shows tens of thousands of distinct CDR3 sequences, with 20% to 25% occurring only once. The clonotype was recovered from a donor over 35 with multiple myeloma. Source material: a population of CD138-negative cells sorted from bone marrow.

CDR3 bases: TGCAGTGCTAGATCGGGACAGGCCCTTGAAGCTTTCTTT. It codes for CSARSGQALEAFF. V and J are TRBV20-1 and TRBJ1-1, with 8 bases fitting TRBD1. The germline V gene encodes CDR1 DFQATT and CDR2 SNEGSKA (reference sequence). The CDR3 runs to 13 residues. After removal of 2 bases from V and 7 bases from J, the junction contained 6 bases not matched to a gene.